The 2 T cell receptor beta chains given below trace back to one sample, sequenced in a study of cytomegalovirus exposure and HLA in healthy donors. Vbeta (60) and Jbeta (13) primers were used in the PCR. Sequencing used immunoSEQ multiplex PCR; TCRdb keeps in-frame clones, though not all of them. The data show around 93,000 clones, roughly four fifths seen once. The material sequenced was PBMCs. The receptors were gathered from a man in his fifties in good health and CMV-seronegative.

This clone came up a few times. The V and J genes are TRBV11-2 and TRBJ2-1; D remains unclear. The CDR3 runs 15 residues. Trimming removed 1 base at V and 4 bases at J, with 11 bases between. The germline V gene has CDR1 SGHAT and CDR2 FQNNGV. In DNA, the CDR3 is TGTGCCAGCAGCTTAGGGCCCTCCACGTACAATGAGCAGTTCTTC. Residues: CASSLGPSTYNEQFF.

This clone was detected once. The chain couples TRBV6-1 to TRBJ2-5, with TRBD2 matching 7 bases. CDR3 length equals 16 residues. The germline gives CDR1 MNHNS, CDR2 SASEGT. J gave up 3 bases and V 4 bases, and 11 bases lay outside the gene matches. The CDR3 spells CASSGGGGGPEETQYF. The CDR3 DNA reads as TGTGCCAGCAGTGGGGGCGGCGGGGGACCGGAAGAGACCCAGTACTTC.